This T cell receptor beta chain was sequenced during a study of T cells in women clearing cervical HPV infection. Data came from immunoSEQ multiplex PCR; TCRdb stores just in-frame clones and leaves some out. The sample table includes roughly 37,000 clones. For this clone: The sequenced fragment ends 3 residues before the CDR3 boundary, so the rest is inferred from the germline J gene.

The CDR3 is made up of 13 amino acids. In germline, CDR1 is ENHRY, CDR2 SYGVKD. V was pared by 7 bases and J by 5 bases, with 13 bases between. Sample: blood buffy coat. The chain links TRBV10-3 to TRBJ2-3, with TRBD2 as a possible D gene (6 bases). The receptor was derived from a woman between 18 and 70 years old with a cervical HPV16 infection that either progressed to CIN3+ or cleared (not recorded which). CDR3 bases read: TGTGCCATCATGCGGGGAGCGGAAGATACG. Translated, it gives CAIMRGAEDT. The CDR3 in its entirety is CAIMRGAEDTQYF.